One TCR beta chain is described in this entry. What it binds is unknown. The data were taken from a study of T cell responses to AZD1222 COVID-19 vaccine. Study-wide findings and caveats: The donor group comprised mostly white British people and more females; the analysis possibly underestimated clonal diversity. Nearly half of spike-specific TCRs reportedly target variant regions that are unmutated in the B.1.351 and B.1.1.7 variants.

Trimming cost V 5 bases and J 5 bases; bases outside gene matches: 5. There are 15 residues in the CDR3. Per germline, CDR1 SGHTA and CDR2 FQGTGA. Analyses pooled second doses at about 4 or about 12 weeks. Data came from immunoSEQ multiplex PCR; TCRdb stores just in-frame clones and leaves some out. Among roughly 180,000 clones, roughly 90% were seen once, and the ten largest hold roughly 3.5%. The sample in question was peripheral blood, obtained 28 days after the second AZD1222 dose. The chain carries TRBV7-3 and TRBJ2-1; 11 bases line up with TRBD2. This receptor was taken from an adult who received the AZD1222 COVID-19 vaccine. CDR3 sequence (DNA): TGTGCCAGCAGCCCCGGGACTAGCGGCAACAATGAGCAGTTCTTC. Its protein is CASSPGTSGNNEQFF. The whole variable domain, remainder taken from reference TRBV7-3 and TRBJ2-1, is GAGVSQTPSNKVTEKGKYVELRCDPISGHTALYWYRQSLGQGPEFLIYFQGTGAADDSGLPNDRFFAVRPEGSVSTLKIQRTERGDSAVYLCASSPGTSGNNEQFFGPGTRLTVL.